The rows below give T cell receptor beta chains drawn from one sample of a study of early T cells in non-severe SARS-CoV-2 infection. TCRdb itself ran the 5' RACE reads through MiXCR, one entry per CDR3 protein. This table has some 57,000 distinct CDR3 sequences, less than 11% appearing once. The sequenced sample was whole blood. These receptors all stem from an adult who was a healthcare worker with PCR-confirmed SARS-CoV-2 infection or an uninfected control (not recorded which). Each CDR3 is given with its conserved first and last residue. Fields, in order: V gene, J gene, clone size, D gene, CDR3 DNA, CDR3 protein. The D gene is left open where the match is weak. Where a row states a size, it is once, few, many or the class of an expanded clone; other rows omit it.

v_gene: TRBV7-2
j_gene: TRBJ2-4
abundance: many
d_gene: TRBD1
CDR3nt: TGTGCCAGCAGCTTAACCGCAGGGGGCCGGATGGGCAAAAACATTCAGTACTTC
CDR3aa: CASSLTAGGRMGKNIQYF

v_gene: TRBV5-1
j_gene: TRBJ2-3
abundance: many
d_gene: NA
CDR3nt: TGCGCCAGCAGCTTGGGACGGCACACAGATACGCAGTATTTT
CDR3aa: CASSLGRHTDTQYF

v_gene: TRBV6-6
j_gene: TRBJ1-2
abundance: NA
d_gene: NA
CDR3nt: TGTGCCAGCAGTCCCTTTTTCACTGACTACACCTTC
CDR3aa: CASSPFFTDYTF

v_gene: TRBV12-3/TRBV12-4
j_gene: TRBJ1-2
abundance: NA
d_gene: TRBD1
CDR3nt: TGTGCCAGCAGCCCAATGCCGGGACAGACCTATGGCTACACCTTC
CDR3aa: CASSPMPGQTYGYTF

v_gene: TRBV6-5
j_gene: TRBJ2-1
abundance: NA
d_gene: NA
CDR3nt: TGTGCCAGCAGGAACGATCTAGCCGTGCATGAGCAGTTCTTC
CDR3aa: CASRNDLAVHEQFF

v_gene: TRBV5-1
j_gene: TRBJ2-2
abundance: many
d_gene: NA
CDR3nt: TGCGCCAGCAGCTTAGGGAACACCGGGGAGCTGTTTTTT
CDR3aa: CASSLGNTGELFF

v_gene: TRBV30
j_gene: TRBJ1-2
abundance: many
d_gene: TRBD1
CDR3nt: TGTGCCTGGAGTAGGCGGGACAGTTACTATGGCTACACCTTC
CDR3aa: CAWSRRDSYYGYTF

v_gene: TRBV30
j_gene: TRBJ2-2
abundance: many
d_gene: NA
CDR3nt: TGTGCCTGGCAAGTCTACACCGGGGAGCTGTTTTTT
CDR3aa: CAWQVYTGELFF

v_gene: TRBV6-2/TRBV6-3
j_gene: TRBJ2-5
abundance: NA
d_gene: TRBD2
CDR3nt: TGTGCCAGCAGGCAGCGGGATCAGCCCCAGTACTTC
CDR3aa: CASRQRDQPQYF

v_gene: TRBV9
j_gene: TRBJ1-2
abundance: few
d_gene: NA
CDR3nt: TGTGCCAGCAGTAGGATTACAGGGAACTATGGCTACACCTTC
CDR3aa: CASSRITGNYGYTF

v_gene: TRBV5-1
j_gene: TRBJ2-3
abundance: many
d_gene: TRBD2
CDR3nt: TGCGCCAGCTCAGCCGGGACTAGGTATGCAGATACGCAGTATTTT
CDR3aa: CASSAGTRYADTQYF

v_gene: TRBV7-9
j_gene: TRBJ2-4
abundance: NA
d_gene: TRBD1
CDR3nt: TGTGCCAGCAGCCCTGACAGGGGGGGCTGGGCCAAAAACATTCAGTACTTC
CDR3aa: CASSPDRGGWAKNIQYF

v_gene: TRBV10-3
j_gene: TRBJ2-7
abundance: many
d_gene: TRBD1
CDR3nt: TGTGCCATCAGTGCAATGGGGACAGGGGGTCCCAATTCACCCTACGAGCAGTACTTC
CDR3aa: CAISAMGTGGPNSPYEQYF

v_gene: TRBV6-5
j_gene: TRBJ2-3
abundance: many
d_gene: NA
CDR3nt: TGTGCCAGCAGTTACTCGCCGAACTCCCTCTTGCAGTATTTT
CDR3aa: CASSYSPNSLLQYF

v_gene: TRBV12-5
j_gene: TRBJ2-3
abundance: many
d_gene: NA
CDR3nt: TGTGCTAGTGGTTCAAGGGACGGTTTCACAGATACGCAGTATTTT
CDR3aa: CASGSRDGFTDTQYF

v_gene: TRBV3-1
j_gene: TRBJ2-7
abundance: NA
d_gene: TRBD2
CDR3nt: TGTGCCAGCAGCCTAGATCCCCGGCTAGCGGGGGAGCAGTACTTC
CDR3aa: CASSLDPRLAGEQYF

v_gene: TRBV20-1
j_gene: TRBJ2-5
abundance: many
d_gene: NA
CDR3nt: TGCAGTGCTAGTCGGGACCAAGAGACCCAGTACTTC
CDR3aa: CSASRDQETQYF

v_gene: TRBV20-1
j_gene: TRBJ2-7
abundance: few
d_gene: TRBD1
CDR3nt: TGCAGTGCTAGAGTCGACAGGGCCTACGAGCAGTACTTC
CDR3aa: CSARVDRAYEQYF

v_gene: TRBV5-1
j_gene: TRBJ2-2
abundance: NA
d_gene: NA
CDR3nt: TGCGCCAGCAGCCCTCAGACAGGCAACACCGGGGAGCTGTTTTTT
CDR3aa: CASSPQTGNTGELFF

v_gene: TRBV20-1
j_gene: TRBJ2-1
abundance: few
d_gene: TRBD2
CDR3nt: TGCAGTGCTAGTTCCGAGTCTAGCGGGAGTTTCTCCTACAATGAGCAGTTCTTC
CDR3aa: CSASSESSGSFSYNEQFF

v_gene: TRBV29-1
j_gene: TRBJ1-1
abundance: few
d_gene: NA
CDR3nt: TGCAGCGTTGAAGGGCTTGAAACTGAAGCTTTCTTT
CDR3aa: CSVEGLETEAFF

v_gene: TRBV11-2
j_gene: TRBJ2-1
abundance: many
d_gene: TRBD2
CDR3nt: TGTGCCAGCAGCCGTGTAGCGGGGAACGTTTTCCATGAGCAGTTCTTC
CDR3aa: CASSRVAGNVFHEQFF

v_gene: TRBV7-9
j_gene: TRBJ2-7
abundance: many
d_gene: TRBD2
CDR3nt: TGTGCCAGCAGTCCGGCGGGAGGGATCTACGAGCAGTACTTC
CDR3aa: CASSPAGGIYEQYF

v_gene: TRBV20-1
j_gene: TRBJ2-7
abundance: many
d_gene: NA
CDR3nt: TGCAGTGCTAGCCCGCGGGCGGGGTACGAGCAGTACTTC
CDR3aa: CSASPRAGYEQYF

v_gene: TRBV6-2/TRBV6-3
j_gene: TRBJ2-1
abundance: few
d_gene: TRBD1
CDR3nt: TGTGCCAGCAGTTCCCTTGTAGGGGGCGGGCCGGTTAATGAGCAGTTCTTC
CDR3aa: CASSSLVGGGPVNEQFF

v_gene: TRBV7-2
j_gene: TRBJ2-5
abundance: many
d_gene: NA
CDR3nt: TGTGCCAGCAGCCCCACTAGGGACGGGACCCAGTACTTC
CDR3aa: CASSPTRDGTQYF

v_gene: TRBV7-3
j_gene: TRBJ2-2
abundance: many
d_gene: NA
CDR3nt: TGTGCCAGCAGCTTAACCGGGGAGCTGTTTTTT
CDR3aa: CASSLTGELFF

v_gene: TRBV4-3
j_gene: TRBJ2-7
abundance: few
d_gene: TRBD2
CDR3nt: TGCGCCAGCAGCCAAGATTGGGGGACTATCTACGAGCAGTACTTC
CDR3aa: CASSQDWGTIYEQYF

v_gene: TRBV11-2
j_gene: TRBJ2-1
abundance: NA
d_gene: TRBD2
CDR3nt: TGTGCCAGCAGCTTATATACCTCTAGCGGGGCCTACAATGAGCAGTTCTTC
CDR3aa: CASSLYTSSGAYNEQFF

v_gene: TRBV29-1
j_gene: TRBJ2-5
abundance: NA
d_gene: NA
CDR3nt: TGCAGCGTGAGGAGTCGCCTCCAAGAGACCCAGTACTTC
CDR3aa: CSVRSRLQETQYF

v_gene: TRBV29-1
j_gene: TRBJ1-1
abundance: NA
d_gene: TRBD1
CDR3nt: TGCAGCGTTGGGGGACAGGGGGCCACTGAAGCTTTCTTT
CDR3aa: CSVGGQGATEAFF

v_gene: TRBV6-6
j_gene: TRBJ2-5
abundance: many
d_gene: NA
CDR3nt: TGTGCCAGCAGTTACTCACCAGGGTCCGAGACCCAGTACTTC
CDR3aa: CASSYSPGSETQYF

v_gene: TRBV29-1
j_gene: TRBJ2-1
abundance: NA
d_gene: NA
CDR3nt: TGCAGCGCCGGAACAGGGAGCTCCTACAATGAGCAGTTCTTC
CDR3aa: CSAGTGSSYNEQFF

v_gene: TRBV19
j_gene: TRBJ2-3
abundance: many
d_gene: NA
CDR3nt: TGTGCCAGTAGTATTACTACAGATACGCAGTATTTT
CDR3aa: CASSITTDTQYF

v_gene: TRBV11-1
j_gene: TRBJ1-2
abundance: many
d_gene: NA
CDR3nt: TGTGCCAGCAGCCCTGGCCAGGGTTATGGCTACACCTTC
CDR3aa: CASSPGQGYGYTF

v_gene: TRBV5-1
j_gene: TRBJ1-1
abundance: few
d_gene: NA
CDR3nt: TGCGCCAGCAGCTTGGCAGGGCCGATGAACACTGAAGCTTTCTTT
CDR3aa: CASSLAGPMNTEAFF

v_gene: TRBV5-1
j_gene: TRBJ2-5
abundance: many
d_gene: NA
CDR3nt: TGCGCCAGCAGCTACACTTCCCAAGAGACCCAGTACTTC
CDR3aa: CASSYTSQETQYF

v_gene: TRBV21-1
j_gene: TRBJ1-4
abundance: NA
d_gene: NA
CDR3nt: TGTGCCAGCAGCCCCAGACAGGGGACTAATGAAAAACTGTTTTTT
CDR3aa: CASSPRQGTNEKLFF

v_gene: TRBV2
j_gene: TRBJ1-2
abundance: few
d_gene: TRBD1
CDR3nt: TGTGCCAGCAGTCGGACAGGGGGTAACTATGGCTACACCTTC
CDR3aa: CASSRTGGNYGYTF

v_gene: TRBV2
j_gene: TRBJ2-2
abundance: NA
d_gene: NA
CDR3nt: TGTGCCAGCGACCTTTCTACCGGGGAGCTGTTTTTT
CDR3aa: CASDLSTGELFF

v_gene: TRBV29-1
j_gene: TRBJ2-7
abundance: many
d_gene: TRBD1
CDR3nt: TGCAGCGTTGGGACAGGGTGGGACGAGCAGTACTTC
CDR3aa: CSVGTGWDEQYF

v_gene: TRBV24-1
j_gene: TRBJ2-2
abundance: NA
d_gene: NA
CDR3nt: TGTGTCACCAGGACCGGGGAGCTGTTTTTT
CDR3aa: CVTRTGELFF

v_gene: TRBV7-6
j_gene: TRBJ1-4
abundance: few
d_gene: NA
CDR3nt: TGTGCCAGCAGCCAGTGGGAGAATGAAAAACTGTTTTTT
CDR3aa: CASSQWENEKLFF

v_gene: TRBV12-3/TRBV12-4
j_gene: TRBJ1-2
abundance: many
d_gene: NA
CDR3nt: TGTGCCAGCAGTTATGGCACCTATGGCTACACCTTC
CDR3aa: CASSYGTYGYTF

v_gene: TRBV20-1
j_gene: TRBJ2-7
abundance: NA
d_gene: TRBD2
CDR3nt: TGCAGTGCCATAGACCCAAACGGAGCGGGGGGGCTCTACGAGCAGTACTTC
CDR3aa: CSAIDPNGAGGLYEQYF

v_gene: TRBV7-8
j_gene: TRBJ1-4
abundance: many
d_gene: NA
CDR3nt: TGTGCCAGCAGCTTACAACCCCGGGCGTCGCAAAAACTGTTTTTT
CDR3aa: CASSLQPRASQKLFF

v_gene: TRBV9
j_gene: TRBJ2-3
abundance: many
d_gene: NA
CDR3nt: TGTGCCAGCAGCGTAGACTCAAGCACAGATACGCAGTATTTT
CDR3aa: CASSVDSSTDTQYF

v_gene: TRBV12-3/TRBV12-4
j_gene: TRBJ2-1
abundance: many
d_gene: NA
CDR3nt: TGTGCCAGCACTGTAAGAGCCATTTACAATGAGCAGTTCTTC
CDR3aa: CASTVRAIYNEQFF

v_gene: TRBV5-1
j_gene: TRBJ2-2
abundance: NA
d_gene: NA
CDR3nt: TGCGCCAGCAGGGACCCCGGGGAGCTGTTTTTT
CDR3aa: CASRDPGELFF

v_gene: TRBV10-3
j_gene: TRBJ2-1
abundance: NA
d_gene: TRBD1
CDR3nt: TGTGCCATGTGGGACAGGGGAAACAATGAGCAGTTCTTC
CDR3aa: CAMWDRGNNEQFF

v_gene: TRBV5-1
j_gene: TRBJ2-2
abundance: many
d_gene: NA
CDR3nt: TGCGCCAGCAGCTTGGCGGGGCCCGGCGCCGGGGAGCTGTTTTTT
CDR3aa: CASSLAGPGAGELFF

v_gene: TRBV4-1
j_gene: TRBJ2-1
abundance: medium-sized
d_gene: NA
CDR3nt: TGCGCCAGCAGCCAAGAGAACAGGGACAACAATGAGCAGTTCTTC
CDR3aa: CASSQENRDNNEQFF

v_gene: TRBV11-2
j_gene: TRBJ2-5
abundance: few
d_gene: NA
CDR3nt: TGTGCCAGCAGCCCACATCCTCAAGAGACCCAGTACTTC
CDR3aa: CASSPHPQETQYF